Listed below are T cell receptor beta chains from one sample, sequenced in a study of blood T cell repertoires in COVID-19. The assay was immunoSEQ multiplex PCR, and TCRdb's table has in-frame clones only and misses some. This table has about 250,000 clones, around 88% appearing once. Source material: peripheral blood. All receptors derive from an elderly woman with COVID-19, enrolled during active disease. Both conserved end residues are trimmed from each CDR3.

cdr3_aa v_call
ASSQTGQGHV TRBV4-1
ASSLFPGELF TRBV2
ASSLRSGGPTGELF TRBV5-4
ASSLGDRVVEAF TRBV28
ASSLGGSAYEQY TRBV28
ASSGRGNTEAF TRBV12-3/TRBV12-4
ASSWGTDQAQAF TRBV5-1
ASSYREGGEQY TRBV27
ASSPRTIAEAF TRBV18
ASSVTGTGGAEQF TRBV5-1
ASSYLGLTSTDTQY TRBV6-6
ASSLKRDRGDTQY TRBV5-4
ASSLTGTSGYNEQF TRBV5-1
ASSQREERGPSKPRETQY TRBV2
AWSSKNEQF TRBV30
ASSEGQGAKGVTEAF TRBV27
ASSYGGDPYEQY TRBV6-5
ASSSQVDNEQF TRBV11-2
ASSPLETSTDTQY TRBV3-1/TRBV3-2
ASAQGGGELF TRBV9
ASSRDRDLGYGYT TRBV28
ASSRTGIEKLF TRBV18
ASSKARDRGWQETQY TRBV21-1
ASIGRLGGGTEKLF TRBV6-6
ASRVTGEPSLF TRBV5-1
ASSENKRAF TRBV6-1
ASSLEGQGASYGTEAF TRBV7-2
ASSLGQGFQETQY TRBV7-2
ASSGQGYTEAF TRBV2
SVEGSYGYT TRBV29-1
ASSLGPLDRGQNT TRBV7-2
ASSLRGGTGATRYSNQPQH TRBV7-6
ASSNQGRNQPQH TRBV18
ASSQSENIQY TRBV19
ASSWTGLMEETQY TRBV6-5
ASSVTSGGAGGELF TRBV7-2
ASSLTGTYSGANVLT TRBV28
ATSRGRDYNEQF TRBV15
ASSEGQLNYGYT TRBV19
ASSLSGGVNYGYT TRBV28
ASSEAGGKNIQY TRBV25-1
ASSLGRSTEAF TRBV12-3/TRBV12-4
ASSLGRVPNTIY TRBV7-2
ASSETQGTLTQPQH TRBV6-1
ASSPLIETTNEKLF TRBV18
ASSYSDSKAF TRBV6-5